This T cell receptor beta chain was retrieved from a study of CD8 T cells in ankylosing spondylitis. The CDR3 spans 16 residues. Trimming removed 6 bases from V and 3 bases from J; junction bases left unmatched: 10. Germline V CDR1 and CDR2: MNHEY, SVGEGT. One entry per CDR3 protein results from TCRdb running MiXCR on the 5' RACE reads. The sample has 200,000 or so distinct CDR3 sequences, over 10% seen once. The sequence derives from a female donor with ankylosing spondylitis or in good health (not recorded which). V gene TRBV6-2 or TRBV6-3 combines with J gene TRBJ2-7, with 11 positions matching TRBD2. Source material: blood, either unsorted or a sorted T cell fraction (not recorded which). The DNA of the CDR3 is TGTGCCAGCAGCTCCGCGACTAGCGGGGTACACTACGAGCAGTACTTC. Its translation: CASSSATSGVHYEQYF.